This T cell receptor beta chain was captured by sequencing in a study of a mutant IDH1 vaccine in newly diagnosed glioma. General study points: Altogether, about 93% of patients exhibited vaccine-induced immune responses.

With respect to this clone: The antigen is undetermined.

As for time point: week 23, last vaccination. The vaccine gave 300 ug of a 20-mer mutant IDH1 peptide subcutaneously per dose. Each of the donors came in with new WHO grade 3 or 4 astrocytomas that were IDH1-mutant and ATRX-lost. Assay: immunoSEQ multiplex PCR; the TCRdb copy retains only in-frame clones and omits some. The sample shows under 70,000 clones, over 70% of them seen only once. The V gene lost 3 bases and the J gene lost 5 bases, with 5 bases spanning the gap. This CDR3 spans 11 amino acids. CDR1 is MDHEN and CDR2 is SYDVKM in the germline V gene. Sequences were derived from PBMCs, sampled from a glioma patient whose treatment included an IDH1 peptide vaccine. The receptor was isolated from a man aged 18 to 35 with glioma. J is TRBJ2-7 and V is TRBV28; D remains ambiguous. CDR3 coding DNA: TGTGCCAGCAGTTTGACCCACGAGCAGTACTTC. Protein product: CASSLTHEQYF.